This T cell receptor beta chain was profiled in a study of CD4 T cells in relation to SARS-CoV-2 and coronaviruses. Turning to the study itself: Crossreactive spike epitopes shared across donors were mapped to their HLA restriction.

Before the COVID-19 pandemic, during about 2011-2019, CD4+ T cells were taken from unexposed donors. After about 10 days of culture, CD4+ T cells were isolated. Data came from immunoSEQ multiplex PCR; TCRdb stores just in-frame clones and leaves some out. The sample contains 19,000 or so clones, about 78% of which appear only once. Notes on this clone: Its specificity is unknown.

This CDR3 comprises 15 residues. Germline V CDR1 and CDR2: SGHRS, YFSETQ. V dropped 4 bases and J dropped 4 bases, with 14 bases sitting between them. The source of this sequence is a human donor in good health. V is TRBV5-1 and J is TRBJ2-2; TRBD1 might be the D (5 bases). Specimen: CD4+ T cells from PBMCs, cultured in vitro. The CDR3 loop reads CASSAQEGVTGELFF. DNA of the CDR3: TGCGCCAGCAGCGCACAGGAAGGGGTCACCGGGGAGCTGTTTTTT.